Shown below are 28 T cell receptor beta chains from a single sample sequenced in a study of blood T cell repertoires in COVID-19. Assay: immunoSEQ multiplex PCR; the TCRdb copy retains only in-frame clones and omits some. This table holds about 220,000 clones, around four fifths found once. The material sequenced was peripheral blood. The receptors shown here come from a young man with active or convalescent COVID-19.

The count of this clone is one. V usage is TRBV24-1 and J usage is TRBJ2-4; D is perhaps TRBD1 (6 bases). Trimming took 5 bases from V and 4 from J, leaving 8 bases between them. The CDR3 totals 13 residues. From germline, CDR1 is KGHDR and CDR2 SFDVKD. This chain's CDR3 is CATSGQGKNIQYF. The DNA of the CDR3 is TGTGCCACCAGTGGTCAGGGGAAAAACATTCAGTACTTC.

The J gene is TRBJ2-1, the V gene TRBV29-1, with D possibly being TRBD2 (5 bases). There are 12 residues in the CDR3. Germline V CDR1 and CDR2: SQVTM, ANQGSEA. Trimming stripped 7 bases from V and 8 bases from J, with 15 bases between. CDR3 in amino acids: CSAGISLDEQFF. In DNA, the CDR3 is TGCAGCGCCGGGATTTCGTTGGATGAGCAGTTCTTC.

The rearrangement uses TRBV4-1 and TRBJ2-1, with D tentatively TRBD1 (6 bases). Trimming shortened V by 2 bases and J by 3 bases, and 17 bases separated the two germline ends. Germline V lookup: CDR1 MGHRA, CDR2 YSYEKL. The CDR3 extends over 17 amino acids. CDR3 region: CASSQSPGEFGYNEQFF. The CDR3 bases are TGCGCCAGCAGCCAATCTCCAGGGGAGTTTGGCTACAATGAGCAGTTCTTC.

This clone was counted a few times. The chain recombines TRBV5-1 with TRBJ2-2; D gene uncertain. The V end lost 0 bases, the J end lost 2 bases, and 11 bases lay between the germline ends. In germline, CDR1 is SGHRS, CDR2 YFSETQ. The CDR3 length is 16 residues. This CDR3 is CASSLDTASNTGELFF. The DNA of the CDR3 is TGCGCCAGCAGCTTGGATACAGCAAGTAACACCGGGGAGCTGTTTTTT.

The genes are TRBV19 and TRBJ1-5; 10 bases agree with TRBD1. Germline V gene data show CDR1 as LNHDA and CDR2 as SQIVND (reference sequence). V trimming: 5 bases; J trimming: 9 bases; junction bases outside the gene matches: 13. This CDR3 has 16 amino acids. DNA of the CDR3: TGTGCCAGTAGTTCCCGGGACAGGGGATTGAGTGGGCCCCAGCATTTT. Translated, it gives CASSSRDRGLSGPQHF.

The V and J genes are TRBV2 and TRBJ2-2; D is possibly TRBD1 (5 bases). The V gene lost 7 bases and the J gene lost 0 bases, with 9 bases spanning the gap. The CDR3 runs to 14 residues. From germline, CDR1 is SNHLY and CDR2 FYNNEI. DNA of the CDR3: TGTGCCAGCACAGGACAAGCGAACACCGGGGAGCTGTTTTTT. Protein: CASTGQANTGELFF.

This rearrangement joins TRBV6-5 to TRBJ1-5; 7 bases agree with TRBD1. This CDR3 comprises 14 residues. Germline V gene sequence: CDR1 MNHEY, CDR2 SVGAGI. V was clipped by 8 bases and J by 5 bases; unmatched bases: 9. CDR3 amino acids: CASGRQGGYQPQHF. Here the CDR3 DNA reads TGTGCCAGCGGTCGACAAGGGGGCTATCAGCCCCAGCATTTT.

On this clone: Other DNA sequences in the same sample also yield this CDR3. Here the CDR3 reads CASSYRGNQPQHF. CDR3 coding DNA: TGTGCCAGCAGTTACAGGGGCAATCAGCCCCAGCATTTT. The gene calls are TRBV7-2 and TRBJ1-5; D may be TRBD1 (6 bases). Germline CDR1 is SGHTA and CDR2 is FQGNSA. The V gene lost 6 bases and the J gene lost 2 bases, with 8 bases spanning the gap. There are 13 residues in the CDR3.

J is TRBJ2-1 and V is TRBV5-1; 8 positions agree with TRBD2. J was trimmed by 4 bases and V by 0 bases; bases with no gene match: 0. Germline assignment: CDR1 SGHRS and CDR2 YFSETQ. The CDR3 has 14 amino acids. The CDR3 sequence is CASSLGLAYNEQFF. In DNA, the CDR3 is TGCGCCAGCAGCTTGGGACTAGCGTACAATGAGCAGTTCTTC.

This sequence joins TRBV15 and TRBJ1-2; D uncertain. CDR1 LNHNV and CDR2 YYDKDF come from the germline V gene (reference sequence). The V and J ends lost 1 base and 2 bases respectively, with 11 bases between them. This CDR3 has 15 amino acids. The CDR3 sequence is CATSRGVAVNYGYTF. CDR3 DNA sequence: TGTGCCACCAGCAGAGGGGTGGCGGTCAACTATGGCTACACCTTC.

This chain connects TRBV18 to TRBJ2-3; TRBD1 matches at 10 bases. CDR3 length: 15 amino acids. Germline loops: CDR1 KGHSH, CDR2 LQKENI. Germline trimming cut 3 bases from V and 5 bases from J; bases unmatched to any gene: 5. The CDR3 spells CASSPGQGFGDTQYF. The CDR3 DNA sequence: TGTGCCAGCTCACCGGGACAGGGGTTTGGAGATACGCAGTATTTT.

The genes are TRBV28 and TRBJ2-3, with unresolved D. Germline loops: CDR1 MDHEN, CDR2 SYDVKM. Trimming stripped 4 bases from V and 0 bases from J, with 8 bases between. The CDR3 has 14 amino acids. The CDR3 DNA is TGTGCCAGCAGTTCACTCAGGAGCACAGATACGCAGTATTTT. Its translation is CASSSLRSTDTQYF.

This clone came up many times. V is TRBV7-3 and J is TRBJ2-1, with 8 bases fitting TRBD2. CDR1 SGHTA and CDR2 FQGTGA come from the germline V gene. V lost 2 bases and J lost 2; bases outside the gene matches: 2. The CDR3 is 15 amino acids. CDR3 residues: CASSLQGLAYNEQFF. DNA for the CDR3: TGTGCCAGCAGCTTACAGGGACTAGCCTACAATGAGCAGTTCTTC.

The count of this clone is one. The chain links TRBV6-6 to TRBJ2-7; 7 nucleotides match TRBD1. J gave up 0 bases and V 5 bases, and 1 base lay outside the gene matches. The CDR3 has 13 amino acids. Germline V gene sequence: CDR1 MNHNY, CDR2 SVGAGI (reference sequence). Here the CDR3 DNA reads TGTGCCAGCAGTGACAGGGTCTCCTACGAGCAGTACTTC. Translated: CASSDRVSYEQYF.

This clone was counted only a few times. This chain links TRBV12-3 or TRBV12-4 with TRBJ2-7, with D tentatively TRBD2 (6 bases). The CDR3 totals 13 residues. V lost 1 base, J lost 2 bases, and 6 bases lay in between. For the CDR3, the DNA is TGTGCCAGCAGTTTAGGACTAGCCTACGAGCAGTACTTC. Encoded protein: CASSLGLAYEQYF.

The chain has TRBV6-5 and TRBJ2-1; the match to TRBD1 covers 9 bases. Per the germline V gene, CDR1 is MNHEY and CDR2 is SVGAGI. V trimming: 6 bases; J trimming: 6 bases; junction bases outside the gene matches: 0. The CDR3 extends over 12 amino acids. CDR3 bases: TGTGCCAGCAGGACAGGGGGCAATGAGCAGTTCTTC. This codes for CASRTGGNEQFF.

The chain employs TRBV7-9 and TRBJ2-1; 12 bases map to TRBD2. Germline V gene lookup returns CDR1 SEHNR and CDR2 FQNEAQ (reference sequence). With 2 bases clipped from V and 4 bases from J, the junction kept 6 bases outside the gene matches. This CDR3 comprises 17 residues. This CDR3 reads CASSLRGTSGRYNEQFF. The CDR3 nucleotides read TGTGCCAGCAGCTTAAGGGGGACTAGCGGGCGTTACAATGAGCAGTTCTTC.

Only a few counts were recorded for this clone. The chain couples TRBV7-8 to TRBJ2-3, with TRBD1 matching over 12 bases. The CDR3 contains 17 residues. Germline-derived CDR1 and CDR2 are SGHVS and FQNEAQ. With 5 bases clipped from V and 4 bases from J, the junction kept 10 bases outside the gene matches. CDR3 in amino acids: CASSDRDRGRGADTQYF. CDR3 sequence (DNA): TGTGCCAGCAGCGACCGGGACAGGGGGCGCGGGGCAGATACGCAGTATTTT.

The chain links TRBV19 to TRBJ1-5; 8 nucleotides agree with TRBD1. Per germline, CDR1 LNHDA and CDR2 SQIVND (reference sequence). The length of the CDR3 is 18 residues. Germline trimming cut 3 bases from V and 4 bases from J; bases unmatched to any gene: 14. Here the CDR3 DNA reads TGTGCCAGTAGTATCCCTCCCCCTTCGGACAGGGCAAATCAGCCCCAGCATTTT. Translation: CASSIPPPSDRANQPQHF.

The chain couples TRBV3-1 (or the pseudogene TRBV3-2) to TRBJ2-1, with TRBD2 as a possible D gene (6 bases). Trimming left V 1 base short and J 2 bases short, with 15 bases between. CDR3 length equals 17 residues. Germline-derived CDR1 and CDR2 are LGHDT and YNNKEL (reference sequence). Here the CDR3 reads CASSQVSGLATYNEQFF. CDR3 bases: TGTGCCAGCAGCCAAGTTTCGGGACTCGCAACCTACAATGAGCAGTTCTTC.

CDR3 residues: CASSPSGSQFF. CDR3 sequence (DNA): TGTGCCAGCTCCCCAAGCGGTAGCCAGTTCTTC. V and J are TRBV18 and TRBJ2-1, with D maybe TRBD2 (5 bases). This CDR3 contains 11 residues. The germline CDR1 and CDR2 sequences are KGHSH and LQKENI. Trimming cost V 6 bases and J 13 bases, with 13 bases left between them.

The chain recombines TRBV28 with TRBJ1-5; D uncertain. The CDR3 has 19 residues. Trimming shortened V by 4 bases and J by 0 bases, and 22 bases separated the two germline ends. Germline loops: CDR1 MDHEN, CDR2 SYDVKM. The CDR3 nucleotides are TGTGCCAGCAGTTCTTATCAGCTTGGAAGTAGCTATAGCAATCAGCCCCAGCATTTT. This encodes CASSSYQLGSSYSNQPQHF. Filled out from reference TRBV28 and TRBJ1-5, the complete variable domain reads DVKVTQSSRYLVKRTGEKVFLECVQDMDHENMFWYRQDPGLGLRLIYFSYDVKMKEKGDIPEGYSVSREKKERFSLILESASTNQTSMYLCASSSYQLGSSYSNQPQHFGDGTRLSIL.

The chain is built from TRBV19 and TRBJ1-5, with TRBD1 as a possible D gene (6 bases). V was trimmed by 4 bases and J by 1 base, leaving 11 bases between them. The CDR3 is 15 residues long. Looked up from germline, CDR1 is LNHDA and CDR2 is SQIVND (reference sequence). The CDR3 is CASSTGTLSNQPQHF. CDR3 nucleotides: TGTGCCAGTAGTACCGGGACACTAAGCAATCAGCCCCAGCATTTT.

CDR3 sequence reads: CASKTASGEPYEQYF. The CDR3 nucleotides are TGTGCCAGTAAGACGGCTAGCGGGGAACCCTACGAGCAGTACTTC. V usage is TRBV19 and J usage is TRBJ2-7; TRBD2 matches at 9 bases. Germline values: CDR1 LNHDA, CDR2 SQIVND (reference sequence). The CDR3 length is 15 residues. V was pared by 7 bases and J by 2 bases, with 9 bases of the junction left unmatched. The whole variable domain, filled in from reference TRBV19 and TRBJ2-7, reads DGGITQSPKYLFRKEGQNVTLSCEQNLNHDAMYWYRQDPGQGLRLIYYSQIVNDFQKGDIAEGYSVSREKKESFPLTVTSAQKNPTAFYLCASKTASGEPYEQYFGPGTRLTVT.

The chain combines TRBV10-3 with TRBJ2-7; 8 bases are a match to TRBD1. J was trimmed by 3 bases and V by 8 bases; bases with no gene match: 9. Germline V gene data show CDR1 as ENHRY and CDR2 as SYGVKD. The CDR3 has 14 residues. CDR3 sequence reads: CAIAARGLFYEQYF. The CDR3 DNA reads as TGTGCCATCGCCGCCAGGGGGCTCTTCTACGAGCAGTACTTC.

The chain joins TRBV12-5 to TRBJ1-1, with D perhaps TRBD1 (6 bases). This CDR3 is 13 amino acids long. Deletions cut 3 bases from V and 5 bases from J, with 10 bases between. CDR1 is LGHNT and CDR2 is FRNRAP in the germline V gene. In nucleotides, the CDR3 is TGTGCTAGTGGTTTAACGACAGGAACTGAAGCTTTCTTT. Its translation is CASGLTTGTEAFF.

V usage is TRBV5-1 and J usage is TRBJ2-3; 8 bases match TRBD1. V shed 6 bases, J shed 2 bases, and the junction held 5 bases outside the gene matches. The CDR3 has 14 amino acids. Germline loops: CDR1 SGHRS, CDR2 YFSETQ. This chain's CDR3 is CASKKGQDTDTQYF. For the CDR3, the DNA is TGCGCCAGCAAGAAGGGACAGGACACAGATACGCAGTATTTT.

This clone was seen just once. This chain joins TRBV7-8 and TRBJ1-4; D not resolved. Germline V gene data show CDR1 as SGHVS and CDR2 as FQNEAQ. V lost 6 bases and J 3 bases, leaving 14 bases between the germline ends. CDR3 length equals 15 residues. The CDR3 loop is CASSFTLRANEKLFF. The CDR3 DNA is TGTGCCAGCAGTTTTACCCTGCGGGCTAATGAAAAACTGTTTTTT. Full variable domain (remainder filled in from reference TRBV7-8 and TRBJ1-4): GAGVSQSPRYKVAKRGQDVALRCDPISGHVSLFWYQQALGQGPEFLTYFQNEAQLDKSGLPSDRFFAERPEGSVSTLKIQRTQQEDSAVYLCASSFTLRANEKLFFGSGTQLSVL.